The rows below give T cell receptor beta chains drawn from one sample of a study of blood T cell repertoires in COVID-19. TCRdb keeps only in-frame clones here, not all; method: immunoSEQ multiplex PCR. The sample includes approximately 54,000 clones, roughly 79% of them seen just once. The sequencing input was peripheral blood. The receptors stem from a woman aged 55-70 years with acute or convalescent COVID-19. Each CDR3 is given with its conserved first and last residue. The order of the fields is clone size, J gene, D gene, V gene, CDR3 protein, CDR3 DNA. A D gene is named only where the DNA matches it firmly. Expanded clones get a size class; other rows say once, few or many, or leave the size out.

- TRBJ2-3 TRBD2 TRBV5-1 CASSSHHLAGHFASTDTQYF TGCGCCAGCAGCTCCCATCATCTAGCGGGACACTTTGCTAGCACAGATACGCAGTATTTT
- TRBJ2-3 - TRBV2 CASSLESTDTQYF TGTGCCAGCAGCCTAGAAAGCACAGATACGCAGTATTTT
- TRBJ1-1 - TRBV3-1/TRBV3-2 CASSLGDKTNEAFF TGTGCCAGCAGCCTAGGGGACAAAACGAATGAAGCTTTCTTT
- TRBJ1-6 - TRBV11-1 CASKIDRGNSPLHF TGTGCCAGCAAAATCGATAGGGGAAACTCACCCCTCCACTTT
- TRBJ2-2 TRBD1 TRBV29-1 CSVDSQGAAGELFF TGCAGCGTTGACTCCCAGGGGGCGGCCGGGGAGCTGTTTTTT
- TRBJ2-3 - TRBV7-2 CASSFLADTQYF TGTGCCAGCAGCTTCCTAGCAGATACGCAGTATTTT
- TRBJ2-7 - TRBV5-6 CASSLVENYEQYF TGTGCCAGCAGCTTGGTCGAGAACTACGAGCAGTACTTC
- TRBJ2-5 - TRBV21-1 CASSKEGQRERETQYF TGTGCCAGCAGCAAAGAGGGGCAGCGGGAGAGGGAGACCCAGTACTTC
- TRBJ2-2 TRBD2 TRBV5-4 CASSTKGLAGISGELFF TGTGCCAGCAGCACCAAGGGACTAGCGGGGATATCCGGGGAGCTGTTTTTT
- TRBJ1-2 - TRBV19 CASSMGGGGYTF TGTGCCAGTAGTATGGGAGGTGGAGGCTACACCTTC
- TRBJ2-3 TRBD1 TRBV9 CASSPRGPGTDTQYF TGTGCCAGCAGCCCCAGGGGGCCAGGCACAGATACGCAGTATTTT
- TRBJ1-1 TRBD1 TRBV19 CASRTGGENTEAFF TGTGCCAGTAGAACAGGGGGCGAGAACACTGAAGCTTTCTTT
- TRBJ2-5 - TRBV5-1 CASSLAAGQETQYF TGCGCCAGCAGCTTGGCGGCAGGGCAAGAGACCCAGTACTTC
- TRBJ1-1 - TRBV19 CASSYSPSLNTEAFF TGTGCCAGTAGTTACTCCCCTTCACTGAACACTGAAGCTTTCTTT
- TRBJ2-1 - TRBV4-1 CASSQPLMMRTTYNEQFF TGCGCCAGCAGCCAACCGTTGATGATGAGGACAACATACAATGAGCAGTTCTTC
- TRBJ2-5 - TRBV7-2 CASSLKGIRETQYF TGTGCCAGCAGCTTAAAGGGGATTCGAGAGACCCAGTACTTC
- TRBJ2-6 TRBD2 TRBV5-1 CASSRTSGGLGANVLTF TGCGCCAGCAGCCGGACTAGCGGGGGCCTCGGAGCCAACGTCCTGACTTTC
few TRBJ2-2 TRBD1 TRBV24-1 CATSDPRTGINGELFF TGTGCCACCAGTGATCCGCGGACAGGGATTAACGGGGAGCTGTTTTTT
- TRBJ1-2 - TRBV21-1 CASSKAPKGHSGYTF TGTGCCAGCAGCAAAGCGCCCAAAGGACACTCTGGCTACACCTTC
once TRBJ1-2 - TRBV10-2 CASSDQTGYYGYTF TGCGCCAGCAGTGACCAGACAGGTTACTATGGCTACACCTTC
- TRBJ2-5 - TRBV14 CASSQGYLGAPETQYF TGTGCCAGCAGCCAAGGATACCTGGGGGCTCCGGAGACCCAGTACTTC
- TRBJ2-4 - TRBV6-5 CASSYLAGAPANIQYF TGTGCCAGCAGTTATCTCGCGGGGGCCCCTGCGAACATTCAGTACTTC
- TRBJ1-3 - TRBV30 CAWSLTLMGNTIYF TGTGCCTGGAGCCTAACCCTTATGGGAAACACCATATATTTT
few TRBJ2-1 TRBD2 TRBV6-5 CASSTGTSSNEQFF TGTGCCAGCAGTACTGGGACTAGCAGCAATGAGCAGTTCTTC
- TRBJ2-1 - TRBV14 CASSQGAGTEQFF TGTGCCAGCAGCCAAGGCGCCGGGACAGAGCAGTTCTTC
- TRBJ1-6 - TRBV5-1 CASSYTTGEDSPLHF TGCGCCAGCAGCTATACTACGGGGGAAGATTCACCCCTCCACTTT
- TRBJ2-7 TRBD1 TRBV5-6 CASSLNRGNEQYF TGTGCCAGCAGCTTGAACAGGGGTAACGAGCAGTACTTC
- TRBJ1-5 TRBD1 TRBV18 CASSLTGGTDQPQHF TGTGCCAGCTCACTCACAGGGGGCACGGATCAGCCCCAGCATTTT
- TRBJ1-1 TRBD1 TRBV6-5 CASRTGAANTEAFF TGTGCCAGCAGAACAGGGGCGGCGAACACTGAAGCTTTCTTT
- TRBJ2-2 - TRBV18 CASSPHLRSKNPGRNTGELFF TGTGCCAGCTCACCACATCTTCGGTCTAAAAACCCGGGGAGGAACACCGGGGAGCTGTTTTTT
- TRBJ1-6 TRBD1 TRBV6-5 CASRSGGPNSPLHF TGTGCCAGCAGATCAGGGGGCCCGAATTCACCCCTCCACTTT